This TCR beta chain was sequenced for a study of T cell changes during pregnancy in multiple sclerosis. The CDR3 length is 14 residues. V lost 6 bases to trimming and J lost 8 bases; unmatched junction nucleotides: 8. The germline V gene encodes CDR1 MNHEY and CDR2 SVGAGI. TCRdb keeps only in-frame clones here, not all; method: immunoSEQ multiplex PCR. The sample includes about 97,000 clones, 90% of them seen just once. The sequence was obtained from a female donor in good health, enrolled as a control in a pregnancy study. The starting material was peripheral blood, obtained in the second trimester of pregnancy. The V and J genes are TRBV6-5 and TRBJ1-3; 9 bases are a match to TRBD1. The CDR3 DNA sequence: TGTGCCAGCAGGTCCCCGGGACAGGGAGACACCATATATTTT. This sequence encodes CASRSPGQGDTIYF.